The sequence of this TCR beta chain was determined in a study of T cell changes during pregnancy in multiple sclerosis. CDR1 and CDR2 from the germline V gene are SNHLY and FYNNEI. Trimming cost V 5 bases and J 2 bases, with 8 bases left between them. CDR3 length: 13 amino acids. The repertoire was sequenced with immunoSEQ multiplex PCR; TCRdb's copy has only in-frame clones and lacks some. Here the sample spans more than 85,000 clones, roughly 94% being singletons. The starting material was peripheral blood, obtained after pregnancy. The TCR sequence derives from a female donor in good health, enrolled as a control in a pregnancy study. V and J are TRBV2 and TRBJ2-3; no definite D call. As DNA, the CDR3 is TGTGCCAGCAGTCGAGGTATCACAGATACGCAGTATTTT. Its protein product is CASSRGITDTQYF.